A selection of T cell receptor beta chains follows, all from one sample in a study of cytomegalovirus exposure and HLA in healthy donors. Profiled with immunoSEQ multiplex PCR; TCRdb holds only in-frame clones, not every one. The repertoire holds about 350,000 clones, with roughly 87% as singletons. The sequenced sample was PBMCs. The receptors here all came from a woman aged 25 to 45 in good health and CMV-seropositive. Both conserved end residues are part of each CDR3. The order of the fields is J gene, D gene, clone size, V gene, CDR3 length, CDR3 DNA, CDR3 protein. The D gene is left open where the match is weak. Clone size is given for some rows only: seen once, a few or many times, or a class if the clone is expanded.

j_call: TRBJ1-2
d_call: NA
clone_size: NA
v_call: TRBV12-5
cdr3_length: 13
cdr3_nt: TGTGCTAGTGGTTTGGATGCAGGGATTGGCTACACCTTC
cdr3_aa: CASGLDAGIGYTF

j_call: TRBJ1-2
d_call: NA
clone_size: NA
v_call: TRBV7-6
cdr3_length: 15
cdr3_nt: TGTGCCAGCAGCTTGACCCCGGACAGCGCTCGGGGCTACACCTTC
cdr3_aa: CASSLTPDSARGYTF

j_call: TRBJ1-3
d_call: NA
clone_size: NA
v_call: TRBV7-2
cdr3_length: 12
cdr3_nt: TGTGCCAGCAGCTCTCCAGGAAGAACCATATATTTT
cdr3_aa: CASSSPGRTIYF

j_call: TRBJ2-1
d_call: TRBD1
clone_size: NA
v_call: TRBV27
cdr3_length: 14
cdr3_nt: TGTGCCAGCAGTTTACCCTGGGACAGGGGTCGGCAGTTCTTC
cdr3_aa: CASSLPWDRGRQFF

j_call: TRBJ2-2
d_call: NA
clone_size: NA
v_call: TRBV30
cdr3_length: 14
cdr3_nt: TGTGCCTTAAAGGTCCCCGGGAACACCGGGGAGCTGTTTTTT
cdr3_aa: CALKVPGNTGELFF

j_call: TRBJ2-1
d_call: TRBD2
clone_size: NA
v_call: TRBV14
cdr3_length: 15
cdr3_nt: TGTGCCAGCAGCCAAAGACTAGCGCCGGTCAATGAGCAGTTCTTC
cdr3_aa: CASSQRLAPVNEQFF

j_call: TRBJ1-1
d_call: NA
clone_size: NA
v_call: TRBV6-5
cdr3_length: 14
cdr3_nt: TGTGCCAGCAGTTACCTCCGGGACAAAACTGAAGCTTTCTTT
cdr3_aa: CASSYLRDKTEAFF

j_call: TRBJ2-5
d_call: NA
clone_size: NA
v_call: TRBV9
cdr3_length: 14
cdr3_nt: TGTGCCAGCAGCGTAGACCTAGACAGGGAGACCCAGTACTTC
cdr3_aa: CASSVDLDRETQYF

j_call: TRBJ2-7
d_call: NA
clone_size: NA
v_call: TRBV6-6
cdr3_length: 13
cdr3_nt: TGTGCCAGCACCCCTCCGGGGTTCTACGAGCAGTACTTC
cdr3_aa: CASTPPGFYEQYF

j_call: TRBJ1-2
d_call: NA
clone_size: NA
v_call: TRBV5-4
cdr3_length: 15
cdr3_nt: TGTGCCAGCAGCTTACCGGGGTTCCCCCCCTATGGCTACACCTTC
cdr3_aa: CASSLPGFPPYGYTF

j_call: TRBJ1-5
d_call: NA
clone_size: NA
v_call: TRBV27
cdr3_length: 10
cdr3_nt: TGTGCCAGCGGGTTGAGGCCCCAGCATTTT
cdr3_aa: CASGLRPQHF

j_call: TRBJ1-2
d_call: TRBD1
clone_size: NA
v_call: TRBV27
cdr3_length: 15
cdr3_nt: TGTGCCAGCAGAGAACTCGGTCAGGGGGCGCGGGGCTACACCTTC
cdr3_aa: CASRELGQGARGYTF

j_call: TRBJ2-1
d_call: TRBD2
clone_size: NA
v_call: TRBV19
cdr3_length: 15
cdr3_nt: TGTGCCAGTAGCCTTGGACTAGCGGGAGGGAACGAGCAGTTCTTC
cdr3_aa: CASSLGLAGGNEQFF

j_call: TRBJ1-1
d_call: NA
clone_size: NA
v_call: TRBV11-2
cdr3_length: 14
cdr3_nt: TGTGCCAGCAGAATCTGGGGGGGGAACACTGAAGCTTTCTTT
cdr3_aa: CASRIWGGNTEAFF

j_call: TRBJ2-1
d_call: TRBD2
clone_size: NA
v_call: TRBV11-2
cdr3_length: 18
cdr3_nt: TGTGCCAGCAGCTTAAGAACCCCTCTAGCGGCCTCCTACAATGAGCAGTTCTTC
cdr3_aa: CASSLRTPLAASYNEQFF

j_call: TRBJ2-3
d_call: TRBD2
clone_size: NA
v_call: TRBV5-1
cdr3_length: 17
cdr3_nt: TGCGCCAGCAACAAGCTTCCCTCGAGCGGGGGGACAGATACGCAGTATTTT
cdr3_aa: CASNKLPSSGGTDTQYF

j_call: TRBJ2-7
d_call: NA
clone_size: NA
v_call: TRBV6-5
cdr3_length: 14
cdr3_nt: TGTGCCAGCAGTTACGGGGCGGTCTCCTACGAGCAGTACTTC
cdr3_aa: CASSYGAVSYEQYF

j_call: TRBJ1-6
d_call: TRBD1
clone_size: NA
v_call: TRBV14
cdr3_length: 16
cdr3_nt: TGTGCCAGCAGGGGCACTCGACAGGGCGGTAATTCACCCCTCCACTTT
cdr3_aa: CASRGTRQGGNSPLHF

j_call: TRBJ2-7
d_call: NA
clone_size: NA
v_call: TRBV25-1
cdr3_length: 15
cdr3_nt: TGTGCCAGCAGGGGATCAGGCGTAAGGGACTACGAGCAGTACTTC
cdr3_aa: CASRGSGVRDYEQYF

j_call: TRBJ1-5
d_call: TRBD1
clone_size: NA
v_call: TRBV30
cdr3_length: 16
cdr3_nt: TGTGCCTGGAACAGGGGGCCCGGGCACACGGATCAGCCCCAGCATTTT
cdr3_aa: CAWNRGPGHTDQPQHF

j_call: TRBJ2-7
d_call: NA
clone_size: few
v_call: TRBV28
cdr3_length: 17
cdr3_nt: TGTGCCAGCAGTTTTATGGGACCCATCCCCTTCTCCTACGAGCAGTACTTC
cdr3_aa: CASSFMGPIPFSYEQYF

j_call: TRBJ1-5
d_call: NA
clone_size: NA
v_call: TRBV19
cdr3_length: 16
cdr3_nt: TGTGCCAGTAGTATAGAGCGTGGCAGGCCCAATCAGCCCCAGCATTTT
cdr3_aa: CASSIERGRPNQPQHF

j_call: TRBJ2-7
d_call: TRBD2
clone_size: NA
v_call: TRBV7-2
cdr3_length: 15
cdr3_nt: TGTGCCAGCAGCTCAGGACTAGCGGGGATCTACGAGCAGTACTTC
cdr3_aa: CASSSGLAGIYEQYF

j_call: TRBJ1-6
d_call: TRBD1
clone_size: NA
v_call: TRBV5-1
cdr3_length: 14
cdr3_nt: TGCGCCAGCTCGACAGGGGGAGTAGCTTCACCCCTCCACTTT
cdr3_aa: CASSTGGVASPLHF

j_call: TRBJ2-1
d_call: TRBD2
clone_size: NA
v_call: TRBV7-6
cdr3_length: 15
cdr3_nt: TGTGCCAGCAGCTTTGCGGGGGGAGTGGTAAATGAGCAGTTCTTC
cdr3_aa: CASSFAGGVVNEQFF

j_call: TRBJ1-2
d_call: TRBD1
clone_size: NA
v_call: TRBV9
cdr3_length: 17
cdr3_nt: TGTGCCAGCAGCGTAGCTCCCGGACAGGGGGCGACCTATGGCTACACCTTC
cdr3_aa: CASSVAPGQGATYGYTF

j_call: TRBJ2-1
d_call: NA
clone_size: few
v_call: TRBV19
cdr3_length: 13
cdr3_nt: TGTGCCAGTAGTCCCGCCCGCTACAATGAGCAGTTCTTC
cdr3_aa: CASSPARYNEQFF

j_call: TRBJ2-1
d_call: NA
clone_size: once
v_call: TRBV29-1
cdr3_length: 14
cdr3_nt: TGCAGCGTAGCTCGGACAAGGGGACCCAATGAGCAGTTCTTC
cdr3_aa: CSVARTRGPNEQFF

j_call: TRBJ1-1
d_call: NA
clone_size: NA
v_call: TRBV4-1
cdr3_length: 14
cdr3_nt: TGCGCCAGCAGGAATGACGGAGGTAACACTGAAGCTTTCTTT
cdr3_aa: CASRNDGGNTEAFF

j_call: TRBJ2-7
d_call: NA
clone_size: NA
v_call: TRBV30
cdr3_length: 13
cdr3_nt: TGTGCCTGGAGTAAGGACGGAGGAGCGGAGCAGTACTTC
cdr3_aa: CAWSKDGGAEQYF

j_call: TRBJ2-7
d_call: NA
clone_size: NA
v_call: TRBV29-1
cdr3_length: 13
cdr3_nt: TGCAGCGTGGCGGACGGGAGCTCCTACGAGCAGTACTTC
cdr3_aa: CSVADGSSYEQYF